These T cell receptor beta chains were read from a single sample in a study of regulatory T cells in long-lasting Graves disease. TCRdb itself ran the multiplex PCR reads through MiXCR, one entry per CDR3 protein. The table has 650,000 to 700,000 distinct CDR3 sequences, approximately 29% seen once. The sequencing used peripheral blood mononuclear cells (PBMCs), collected when the disease was refractory, from a patient treated with antithyroid drugs. These receptors originate from a female donor with Graves disease. Both conserved end residues are part of each CDR3. For some rows the clone size is stated as once, few or many, or as a class when expanded; others skip it.

CDR3aa	abundance	v_gene	j_gene
CSVKQGLETQYF	.	TRBV29-1	TRBJ2-5
CASAAGTGSPLHF	.	TRBV25-1	TRBJ1-6
CASSLSGDNQPQHF	many	TRBV28	TRBJ1-5
CSATAGKGHGYTF	.	TRBV20-1	TRBJ1-2
CASIRQGNQPQHF	many	TRBV28	TRBJ1-5
CSARSGRAVETQYF	.	TRBV20-1	TRBJ2-5
CASSRKGGDTEAFF	.	TRBV13	TRBJ1-1
CASKVMKVTEAFF	.	TRBV2	TRBJ1-1
CASSTPGTRAKNTEAFF	few	TRBV12-3/TRBV12-4	TRBJ1-1
CASSFTDRGTEAFF	.	TRBV5-5	TRBJ1-1
CSVTTGASNTEAFF	once	TRBV29-1	TRBJ1-1
CASSLRMGSGNTMYF	.	TRBV5-8	TRBJ1-3
CASRDGTGGGQPQHF	many	TRBV28	TRBJ1-5
CASSQAGRVDQNTGELFF	.	TRBV3-1	TRBJ2-2
CASSESDYGGGSYSNQPQHF	.	TRBV10-2	TRBJ1-5
CASSTLWTSGRLSEAQYF	.	TRBV19	TRBJ2-5
CASSRPGTGETQYF	few	TRBV5-1	TRBJ2-5
CASSYGQGVHYGYTF	many	TRBV6-2/TRBV6-3	TRBJ1-2
CASSLFSLVETQYF	.	TRBV7-9	TRBJ2-5
CASGRTSYEQYF	once	TRBV7-9	TRBJ2-7
CASMSRDHYGYTF	.	TRBV19	TRBJ1-2
CSVQDREKLFF	few	TRBV29-1	TRBJ1-4
CSARGDSSSYEQYF	many	TRBV20-1	TRBJ2-7
CASSIMRGGGEAFF	.	TRBV5-1	TRBJ1-1
CASSYGGTSGRRETQYF	.	TRBV6-2/TRBV6-3	TRBJ2-5
CSANRLRGTNTQYF	once	TRBV20-1	TRBJ2-3
CASSPWDRGRTHEQYF	.	TRBV7-9	TRBJ2-7
CSVLTGGRYQETQYF	many	TRBV29-1	TRBJ2-5
CASSLVPNQPQHF	many	TRBV12-3/TRBV12-4	TRBJ1-5
CASSQRRYYEQYF	.	TRBV11-2	TRBJ2-7
CASSLEGYQPQHF	.	TRBV5-1	TRBJ1-5
CSARDGLAEGGTYEQYF	few	TRBV20-1	TRBJ2-7
CASSLPGSPPSALHF	.	TRBV7-9	TRBJ1-6
CASSIDRSFGYTF	few	TRBV19	TRBJ1-2
CAWSRGGNYGYTF	once	TRBV30	TRBJ1-2
CASSLLTGSSEQYF	many	TRBV11-2	TRBJ2-7
CASRPGRGTYNEQFF	.	TRBV12-3/TRBV12-4	TRBJ2-1
CSAALPRDGGTEAFF	.	TRBV20-1	TRBJ1-1
CASSSFGWTGDYGYTF	many	TRBV28	TRBJ1-2
CSARGPSRQGSGYTF	.	TRBV20-1	TRBJ1-2
CADDGRLTDTQYF	.	TRBV2	TRBJ2-3
CASSFLTGNEKLFF	few	TRBV28	TRBJ1-4
CASSARVRGTGELFF	many	TRBV6-1	TRBJ2-2
CASSTWTGRTGELFF	.	TRBV27	TRBJ2-2